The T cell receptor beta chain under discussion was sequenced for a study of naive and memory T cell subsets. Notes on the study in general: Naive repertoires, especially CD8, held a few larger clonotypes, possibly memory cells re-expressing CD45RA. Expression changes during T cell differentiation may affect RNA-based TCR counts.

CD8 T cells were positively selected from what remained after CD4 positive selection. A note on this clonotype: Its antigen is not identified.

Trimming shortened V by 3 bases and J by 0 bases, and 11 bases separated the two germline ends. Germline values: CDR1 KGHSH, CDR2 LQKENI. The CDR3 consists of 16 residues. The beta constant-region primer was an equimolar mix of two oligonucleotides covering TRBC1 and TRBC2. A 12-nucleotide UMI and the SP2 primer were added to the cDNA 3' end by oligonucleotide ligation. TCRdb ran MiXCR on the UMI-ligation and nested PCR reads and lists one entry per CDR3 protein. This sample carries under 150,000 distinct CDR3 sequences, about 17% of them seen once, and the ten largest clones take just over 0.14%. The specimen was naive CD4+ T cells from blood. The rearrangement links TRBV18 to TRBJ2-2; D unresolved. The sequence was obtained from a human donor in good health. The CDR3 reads CASSPKAETNTGELFF. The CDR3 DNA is TGTGCCAGCTCACCCAAGGCCGAAACGAACACCGGGGAGCTGTTTTTT. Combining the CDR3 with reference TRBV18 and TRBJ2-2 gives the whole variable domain NAGVMQNPRHLVRRRGQEARLRCSPMKGHSHVYWYRQLPEEGLKFMVYLQKENIIDESGMPKERFSAEFPKEGPSILRIQQVVRGDSAAYFCASSPKAETNTGELFFGEGSRLTVL.